A single sample gave rise to the 8 T cell receptor beta chains below, sequenced in a study of coeliac disease. Measured with immunoSEQ multiplex PCR; TCRdb has only the in-frame clones, and not every one. The data show 2,000 to 2,500 clones, under 80% seen once. What was sequenced was lamina propria lymphocytes from the gut. The receptors derive from a woman between 50 and 59 years old with celiac disease on a gluten-free diet.

This clone was seen once. This chain joins TRBV19 and TRBJ2-1, with 8 bases identical to TRBD1. The V and J ends lost 2 bases and 6 bases, in that order; junction bases with no gene match: 12. The CDR3 consists of 17 residues. The germline V gene encodes CDR1 LNHDA and CDR2 SQIVND (reference sequence). CDR3 in amino acids: CASSIRTGYPVSNEQFF. The DNA of the CDR3 is TGTGCCAGTAGTATAAGGACAGGGTACCCTGTGAGCAATGAGCAGTTCTTC.

V and J are TRBV5-1 and TRBJ2-6; D remains ambiguous. The CDR3 is 14 residues long. CDR1 SGHRS and CDR2 YFSETQ come from the germline V gene. Deletions cut 5 bases from V and 2 bases from J, with 8 bases between. The CDR3 reads CASRDSAGANVLTF. As DNA, the CDR3 is TGCGCCAGCAGAGATTCGGCTGGGGCCAACGTCCTGACTTTC.

This clone was picked up a small number of times. This chain connects TRBV2 to TRBJ1-2; D might be TRBD1 (6 bases). Trimming removed 4 bases at V and 4 bases at J, with 16 bases between. From germline, CDR1 is SNHLY and CDR2 FYNNEI. The CDR3 is 15 residues long. The CDR3 sequence: CASSVGAGVPYGYTF. Written as DNA, the CDR3 is TGTGCCAGCAGTGTTGGGGCAGGGGTCCCCTATGGCTACACCTTC.

The chain has TRBV6-1 and TRBJ1-5; D is possibly TRBD1 (6 bases). Per the germline V gene, CDR1 is MNHNS and CDR2 is SASEGT. The CDR3 runs 14 residues. V lost 1 base to trimming and J lost 7 bases, with 11 bases between them. For the CDR3, the DNA is TGTGCCAGCAGTGAAGGAAGGGGGTGGCAGCCCCAGCATTTT. Its translation is CASSEGRGWQPQHF.

Regarding this clone: Other DNA sequences from this sample encode an identical CDR3 as well. The genes are TRBV18 and TRBJ2-3, with TRBD1 as a possible D gene (6 bases). Germline V gives CDR1 KGHSH, CDR2 LQKENI. The CDR3 consists of 15 residues. V gave up 1 base and J gave up 1 base, with 9 bases separating them. The chain's CDR3 is CASSPLQGRTDTQYF. The CDR3 DNA reads as TGTGCCAGCTCACCACTCCAGGGGCGCACAGATACGCAGTATTTT.

The table lists this clone with a few counts. This rearrangement joins TRBV5-5 to TRBJ2-2; 7 nucleotides align to TRBD1. The CDR3 length is 18 residues. The ends lost 3 bases at V and 0 bases at J; junction bases unmatched: 11. Germline-derived CDR1 and CDR2 are SGHKS and YYEKEE (reference sequence). The CDR3 reads CASSSRIRGPSNTGELFF. DNA of the CDR3: TGTGCCAGCAGCTCGCGAATTAGGGGGCCTTCGAACACCGGGGAGCTGTTTTTT.

This chain links TRBV27 with TRBJ2-7, with a weak D call TRBD2 (6 bases). The CDR3 length is 14 residues. Germline CDR1 is MNHEY and CDR2 is SMNVEV (reference sequence). V lost 2 bases, J lost 2 bases, and 10 bases lay in between. CDR3 coding DNA: TGTGCCAGCAGTTTAGGAGGGATCCCCTACGAGCAGTACTTC. This translates into CASSLGGIPYEQYF.

The genes are TRBV4-1 and TRBJ2-2; 8 nucleotides agree with TRBD1. Trimming took 6 bases from V and 5 from J; bases not matched to a gene: 11. In germline, CDR1 is MGHRA, CDR2 YSYEKL. The length of the CDR3 is 16 residues. The CDR3 nucleotides read TGCGCCAGCAGTAACACTCAGGGGGCAGAGACCGGGGAGCTGTTTTTT. Amino acids: CASSNTQGAETGELFF.